This T cell receptor (beta chain) emerged from a study of cytomegalovirus exposure and HLA in healthy donors. Study outcomes and limitations: Later analysis demonstrated an association between a missense DCLRE1C variant and TCR beta V- and J-gene trimming. TCR beta chains numbering 164 were designated cytomegalovirus-associated. For presence/absence analyses, sequencing depth was assumed to be roughly uniform across donors.

The germline CDR1 and CDR2 sequences are DFQATT and SNEGSKA (reference sequence). CDR3 size: 10 residues. The V and J ends lost 4 bases and 7 bases respectively, with 8 bases between them. Primers included in the PCR were 60 Vbeta and 13 Jbeta primers. Original methodology: Later, roughly 77 million unique TCR beta chains were counted in an analysis, and about 10 million of them were shared. Clones were sequenced by immunoSEQ multiplex PCR, and TCRdb holds only the in-frame ones, with some missing. The V and J calls and clone size are taken from that table; D and trimming were inferred from the DNA. The data contain some 180,000 clones, almost 85% of them singletons. This clone was counted only a few times. Its target is not known.

The sequenced material came from PBMCs. The sequence derives from a woman between 45 and 60 years old in good health and CMV-seronegative. The gene calls are TRBV20-1 and TRBJ2-7; a possible D gene is TRBD2 (5 bases). CDR3 nucleotides: TGCAGTGCTAACGAGCGGGAGCAGTACTTC. Encoded protein: CSANEREQYF.